This T cell receptor (beta chain) came from a study of blood T cell repertoires in COVID-19. Turning to the study itself: Acute-phase and convalescent COVID-19 samples originated in the United States, Italy and Spain. PBMCs, B-cell-depleted T cells, or T cells were the source of the cDNA or gDNA that made up the material.

This clone is a singleton in its sample. V lost 0 bases and J 6 bases, leaving 12 bases between the germline ends. The CDR3 covers 15 residues. The germline V gene encodes CDR1 LGHNA and CDR2 YSLEER. Original analysis: By means of reference gene primer amplification, nucleated cell counts were estimated. The data were produced by immunoSEQ multiplex PCR, yet TCRdb's version contains in-frame clones alone and is incomplete. Clonal size and the V and J genes are those of that table, whereas D and trimming came from the DNA. This table holds about 71,000 clones, over 75% found once. The TCR originated in a man in his fifties or sixties with acute or convalescent COVID-19. Specimen: peripheral blood. The chain combines TRBV4-3 with TRBJ1-5; D is undetermined. CDR3 loop: CASSQDAQVRQPQHF. The CDR3 DNA follows: TGCGCCAGCAGCCAAGACGCCCAGGTACGTCAGCCCCAGCATTTT.